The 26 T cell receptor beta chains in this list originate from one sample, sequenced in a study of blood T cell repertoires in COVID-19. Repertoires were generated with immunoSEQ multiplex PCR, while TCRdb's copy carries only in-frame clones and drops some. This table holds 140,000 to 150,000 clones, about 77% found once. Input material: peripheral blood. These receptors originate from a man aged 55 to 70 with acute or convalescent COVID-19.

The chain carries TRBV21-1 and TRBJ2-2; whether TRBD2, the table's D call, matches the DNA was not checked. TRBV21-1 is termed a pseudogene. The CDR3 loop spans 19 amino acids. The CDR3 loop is CASRPRRVAGGKNTGELFF. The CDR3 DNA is TGTGCCAGCAGACCCAGGAGGGTAGCGGGAGGAAAGAACACCGGGGAGCTGTTTTTT.

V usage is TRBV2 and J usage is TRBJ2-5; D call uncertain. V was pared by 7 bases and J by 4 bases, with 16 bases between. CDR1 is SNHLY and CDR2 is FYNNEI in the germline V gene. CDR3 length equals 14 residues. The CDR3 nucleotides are TGTGCCAGCACCCCTCGGTGGGCTGGAGAGACCCAGTACTTC. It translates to CASTPRWAGETQYF.

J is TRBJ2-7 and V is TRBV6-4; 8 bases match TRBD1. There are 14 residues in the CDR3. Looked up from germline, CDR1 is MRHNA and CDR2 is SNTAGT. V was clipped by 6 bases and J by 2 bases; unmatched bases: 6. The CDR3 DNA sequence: TGTGCCAGCAGCAACAGGGGGGATACCTACGAGCAGTACTTC. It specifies CASSNRGDTYEQYF.

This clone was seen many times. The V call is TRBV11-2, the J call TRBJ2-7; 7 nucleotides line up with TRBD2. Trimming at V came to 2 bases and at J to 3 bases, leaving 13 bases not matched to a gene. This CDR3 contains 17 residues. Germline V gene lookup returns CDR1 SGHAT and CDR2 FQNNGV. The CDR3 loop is CASSLPPGLAAYYEQYF. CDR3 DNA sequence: TGTGCCAGCAGCTTACCCCCGGGGCTAGCGGCCTACTACGAGCAGTACTTC.

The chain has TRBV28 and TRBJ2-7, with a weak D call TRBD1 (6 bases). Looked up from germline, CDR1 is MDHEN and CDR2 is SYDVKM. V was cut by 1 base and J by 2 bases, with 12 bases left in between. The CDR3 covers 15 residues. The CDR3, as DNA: TGTGCCAGCAGTTTATACATACAGGGAACCTACGAGCAGTACTTC. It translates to CASSLYIQGTYEQYF.

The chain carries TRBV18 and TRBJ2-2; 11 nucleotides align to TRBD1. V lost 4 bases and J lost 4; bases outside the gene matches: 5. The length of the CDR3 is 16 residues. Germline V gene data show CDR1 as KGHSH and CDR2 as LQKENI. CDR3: CASSHSGTGGTGELFF. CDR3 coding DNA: TGTGCCAGCTCACACTCCGGGACAGGGGGCACCGGGGAGCTGTTTTTT.

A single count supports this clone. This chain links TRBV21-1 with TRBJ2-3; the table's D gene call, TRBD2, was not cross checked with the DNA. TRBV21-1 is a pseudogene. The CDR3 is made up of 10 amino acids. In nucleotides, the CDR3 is TGTGCCAGGCGGGTGGATACGCAGTATTTT. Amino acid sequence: CARRVDTQYF.

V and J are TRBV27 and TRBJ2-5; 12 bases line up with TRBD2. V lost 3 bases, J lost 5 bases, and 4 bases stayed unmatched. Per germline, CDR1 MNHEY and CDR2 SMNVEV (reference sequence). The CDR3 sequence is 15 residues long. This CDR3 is CASSLRLAGAETQYF. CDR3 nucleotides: TGTGCCAGCAGTTTGAGACTAGCGGGAGCGGAGACCCAGTACTTC.

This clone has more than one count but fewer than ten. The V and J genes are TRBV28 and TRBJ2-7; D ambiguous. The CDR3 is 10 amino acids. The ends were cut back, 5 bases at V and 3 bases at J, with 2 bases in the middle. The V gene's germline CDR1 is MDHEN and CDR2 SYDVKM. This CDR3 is CASSHYEQYF. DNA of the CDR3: TGTGCCAGCAGTCACTACGAGCAGTACTTC.

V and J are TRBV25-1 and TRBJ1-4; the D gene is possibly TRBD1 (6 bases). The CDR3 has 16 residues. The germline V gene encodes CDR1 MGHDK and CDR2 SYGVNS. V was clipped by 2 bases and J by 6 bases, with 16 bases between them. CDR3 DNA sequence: TGTGCCAGCAGTGAACGGCGGGGGGCGCCAGATGAAAAACTGTTTTTT. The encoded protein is CASSERRGAPDEKLFF.

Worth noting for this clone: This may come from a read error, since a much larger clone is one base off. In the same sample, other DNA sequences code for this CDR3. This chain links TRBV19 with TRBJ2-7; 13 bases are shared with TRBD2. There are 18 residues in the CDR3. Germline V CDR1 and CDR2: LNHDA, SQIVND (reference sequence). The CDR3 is CASSPGLAGAYNSYEQYF. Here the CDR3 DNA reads TGTGCCAGTAGCCCCGGACTAGCGGGAGCCTATAACTCCTACGAGCAGTACTTT.

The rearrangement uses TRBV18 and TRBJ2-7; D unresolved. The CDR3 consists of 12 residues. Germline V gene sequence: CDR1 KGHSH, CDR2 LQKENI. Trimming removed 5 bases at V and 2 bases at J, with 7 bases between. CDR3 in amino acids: CASSVTAYEQYF. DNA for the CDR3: TGTGCCAGCTCAGTAACAGCCTACGAGCAGTACTTC.

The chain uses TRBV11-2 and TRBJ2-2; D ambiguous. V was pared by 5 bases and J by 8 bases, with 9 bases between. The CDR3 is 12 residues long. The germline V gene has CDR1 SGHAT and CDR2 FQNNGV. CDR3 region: CASSAQQGELFF. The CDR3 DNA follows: TGTGCCAGCAGCGCGCAACAGGGGGAGCTGTTTTTT.

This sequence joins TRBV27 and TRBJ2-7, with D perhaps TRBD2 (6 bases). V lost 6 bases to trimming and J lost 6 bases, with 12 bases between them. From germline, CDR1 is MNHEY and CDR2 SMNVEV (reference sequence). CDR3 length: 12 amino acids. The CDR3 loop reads CASRGGSVEQYF. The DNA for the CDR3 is TGTGCCAGCAGGGGGGGTTCGGTCGAGCAGTACTTC.

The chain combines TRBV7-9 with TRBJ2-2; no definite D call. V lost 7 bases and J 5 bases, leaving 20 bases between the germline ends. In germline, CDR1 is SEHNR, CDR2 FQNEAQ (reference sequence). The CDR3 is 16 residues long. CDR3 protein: CASTEPRLHGTGELFF. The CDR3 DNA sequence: TGTGCCAGCACCGAACCTAGACTGCACGGGACCGGGGAGCTGTTTTTT.

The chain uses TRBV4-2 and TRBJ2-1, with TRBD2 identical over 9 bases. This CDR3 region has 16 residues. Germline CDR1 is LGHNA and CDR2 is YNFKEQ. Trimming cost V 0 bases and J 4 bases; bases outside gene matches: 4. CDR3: CASSQDGLAGYNEQFF. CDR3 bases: TGTGCCAGCAGCCAAGATGGGCTAGCGGGATACAATGAGCAGTTCTTC.

The CDR3 nucleotides read TGTGCCAGTAGTGGAGATAGCGGGAGTCCAACCTACGAGCAGTACTTC. It is translated as CASSGDSGSPTYEQYF. The chain uses TRBV19 and TRBJ2-7, with 9 bases aligning to TRBD2. CDR3 length: 16 residues. Germline V CDR1 and CDR2: LNHDA, SQIVND (reference sequence). The junction had 10 bases not matched to a gene; V was cut back by 5 bases and J by 2 bases.

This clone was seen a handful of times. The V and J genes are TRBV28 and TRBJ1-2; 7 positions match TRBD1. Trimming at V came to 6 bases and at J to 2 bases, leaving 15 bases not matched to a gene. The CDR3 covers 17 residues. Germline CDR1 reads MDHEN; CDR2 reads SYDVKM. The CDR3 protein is CASSEPPLGRGNYGYTF. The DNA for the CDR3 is TGTGCCAGCAGCGAACCCCCCCTCGGCAGGGGGAACTATGGCTACACCTTC.

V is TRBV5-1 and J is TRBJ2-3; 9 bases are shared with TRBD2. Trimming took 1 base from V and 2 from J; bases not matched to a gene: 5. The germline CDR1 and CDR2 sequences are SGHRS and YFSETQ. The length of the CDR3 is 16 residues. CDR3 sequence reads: CASSLSLAGPTDTQYF. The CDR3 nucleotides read TGCGCCAGCAGCTTGTCCCTAGCGGGACCCACAGATACGCAGTATTTT.

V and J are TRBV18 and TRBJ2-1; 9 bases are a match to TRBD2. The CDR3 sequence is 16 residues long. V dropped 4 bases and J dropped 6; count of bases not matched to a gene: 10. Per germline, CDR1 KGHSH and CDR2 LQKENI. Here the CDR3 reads CASSLKGGRDRNEQFF. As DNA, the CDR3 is TGTGCCAGCTCACTGAAAGGCGGGAGGGACCGCAATGAGCAGTTCTTC.

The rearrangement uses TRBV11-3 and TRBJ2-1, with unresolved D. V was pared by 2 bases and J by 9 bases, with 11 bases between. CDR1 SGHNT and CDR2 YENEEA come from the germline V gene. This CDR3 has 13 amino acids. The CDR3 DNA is TGTGCCAGCAGCTTAACAACATCGGGTGAGCAGTTCTTC. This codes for CASSLTTSGEQFF.

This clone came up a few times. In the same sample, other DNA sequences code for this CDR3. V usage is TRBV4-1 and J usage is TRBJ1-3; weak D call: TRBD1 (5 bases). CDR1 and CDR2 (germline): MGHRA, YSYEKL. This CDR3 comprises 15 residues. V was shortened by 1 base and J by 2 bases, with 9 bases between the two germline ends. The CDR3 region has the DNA TGCGCCAGCAGCCAAGTCCAGGGTGCTGGAAACACCATATATTTT. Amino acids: CASSQVQGAGNTIYF.

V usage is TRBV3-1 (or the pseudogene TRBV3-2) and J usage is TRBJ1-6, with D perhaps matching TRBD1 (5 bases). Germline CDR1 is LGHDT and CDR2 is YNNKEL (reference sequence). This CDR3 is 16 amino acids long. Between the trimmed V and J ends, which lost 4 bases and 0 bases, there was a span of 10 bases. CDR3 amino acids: CASSPRQSSYNSPLHF. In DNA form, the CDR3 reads TGTGCCAGCAGCCCCCGACAGAGCTCCTATAATTCACCCCTCCACTTT.

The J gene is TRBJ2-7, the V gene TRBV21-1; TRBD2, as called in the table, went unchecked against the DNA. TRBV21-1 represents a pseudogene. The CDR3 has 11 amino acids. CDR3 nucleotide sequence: TGTGCCAGCAGCAACTTCTACGAGCAGTACTTC. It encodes CASSNFYEQYF.

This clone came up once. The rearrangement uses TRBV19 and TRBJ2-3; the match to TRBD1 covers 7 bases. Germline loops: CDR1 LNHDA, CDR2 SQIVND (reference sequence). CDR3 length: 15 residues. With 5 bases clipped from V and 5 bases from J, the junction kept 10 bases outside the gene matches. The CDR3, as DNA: TGTGCCAGTAGTGAAGACAGGGTGCAAGGAGATACGCAGTATTTT. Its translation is CASSEDRVQGDTQYF. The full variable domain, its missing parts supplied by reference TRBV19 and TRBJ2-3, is DGGITQSPKYLFRKEGQNVTLSCEQNLNHDAMYWYRQDPGQGLRLIYYSQIVNDFQKGDIAEGYSVSREKKESFPLTVTSAQKNPTAFYLCASSEDRVQGDTQYFGPGTRLTVL.

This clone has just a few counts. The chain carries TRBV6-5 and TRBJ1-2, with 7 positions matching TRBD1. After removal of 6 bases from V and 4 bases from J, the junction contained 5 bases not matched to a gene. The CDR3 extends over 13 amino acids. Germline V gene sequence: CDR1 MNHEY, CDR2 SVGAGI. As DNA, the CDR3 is TGTGCCAGCAGGCCGGGACAGACCTATGGCTACACCTTC. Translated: CASRPGQTYGYTF.